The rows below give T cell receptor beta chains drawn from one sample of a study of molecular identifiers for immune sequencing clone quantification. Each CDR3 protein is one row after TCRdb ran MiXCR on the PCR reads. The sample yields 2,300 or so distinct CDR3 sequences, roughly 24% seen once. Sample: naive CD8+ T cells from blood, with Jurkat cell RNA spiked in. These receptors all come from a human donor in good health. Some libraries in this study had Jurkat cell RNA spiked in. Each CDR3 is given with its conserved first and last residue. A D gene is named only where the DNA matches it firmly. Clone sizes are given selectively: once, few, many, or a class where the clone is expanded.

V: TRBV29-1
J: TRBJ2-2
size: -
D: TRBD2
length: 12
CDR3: CSVEGGTGELFF
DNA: TGCAGCGTCGAGGGAGGGACCGGGGAGCTGTTTTTT

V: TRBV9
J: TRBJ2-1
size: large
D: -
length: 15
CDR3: CASSPRWNPYNEQFF
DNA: TGTGCCAGCAGCCCCAGATGGAACCCCTACAATGAGCAGTTCTTC

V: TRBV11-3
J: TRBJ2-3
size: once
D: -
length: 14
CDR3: CASSFREHGDTQYF
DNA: TGTGCCAGCAGCTTTCGGGAGCACGGAGATACGCAGTATTTT

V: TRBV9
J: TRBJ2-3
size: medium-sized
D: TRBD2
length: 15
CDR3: CASSSHAGGPDTQYF
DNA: TGTGCCAGCAGCTCTCATGCGGGAGGGCCAGATACGCAGTATTTT

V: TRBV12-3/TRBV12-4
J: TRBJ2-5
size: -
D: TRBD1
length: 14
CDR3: CASSLGQGKETQYF
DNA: TGTGCCAGCAGTTTGGGACAGGGGAAAGAGACCCAGTACTTC

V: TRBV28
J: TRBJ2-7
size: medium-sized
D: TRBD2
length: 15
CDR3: CASKTLTSGSYEQYF
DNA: TGTGCCAGCAAAACGTTGACTAGCGGGAGCTACGAGCAGTACTTC

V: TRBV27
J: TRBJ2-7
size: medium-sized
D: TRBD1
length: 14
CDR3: CASSLSTGGYEQYF
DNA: TGTGCCAGCAGTTTATCGACAGGGGGGTACGAGCAGTACTTC

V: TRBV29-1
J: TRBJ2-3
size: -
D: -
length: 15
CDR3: CSVALGEAFTDTQYF
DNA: TGCAGCGTTGCCCTGGGGGAGGCCTTCACAGATACGCAGTATTTT

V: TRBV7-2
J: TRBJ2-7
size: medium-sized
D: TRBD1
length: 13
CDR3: CASSYSGGYEQYF
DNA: TGTGCCAGCAGCTACTCAGGGGGCTACGAGCAGTACTTC

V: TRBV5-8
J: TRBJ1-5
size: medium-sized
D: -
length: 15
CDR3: CASSSGWRRIQPQHF
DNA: TGTGCCAGCAGTTCAGGGTGGAGGAGAATTCAGCCCCAGCATTTT

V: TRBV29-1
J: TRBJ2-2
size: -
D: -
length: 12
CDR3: CSVWKNTGELFF
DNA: TGCAGCGTTTGGAAAAACACCGGGGAGCTGTTTTTT

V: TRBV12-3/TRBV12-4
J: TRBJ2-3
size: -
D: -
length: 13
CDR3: CASSLSSPDTQYF
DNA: TGTGCCAGCAGTTTATCCAGCCCAGATACGCAGTATTTT

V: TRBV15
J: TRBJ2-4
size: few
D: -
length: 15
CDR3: CATSRAGLDKNIQYF
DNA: TGTGCCACCAGCAGAGCGGGGTTAGACAAAAACATTCAGTACTTC

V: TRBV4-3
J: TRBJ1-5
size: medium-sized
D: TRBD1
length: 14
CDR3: CASSPGQGNQPQHF
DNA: TGCGCCAGCAGCCCAGGACAGGGAAATCAGCCCCAGCATTTT

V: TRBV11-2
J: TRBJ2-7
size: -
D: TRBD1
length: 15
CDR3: CASSLGQGASYEQYF
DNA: TGTGCCAGCAGCTTAGGTCAGGGGGCGTCCTACGAGCAGTACTTC

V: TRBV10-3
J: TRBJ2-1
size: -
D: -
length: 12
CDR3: CATLNSYNEQFF
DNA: TGTGCCACCCTAAACTCCTACAATGAGCAGTTCTTC

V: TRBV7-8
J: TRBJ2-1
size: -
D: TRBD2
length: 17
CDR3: CASSLSLGLAAYNEQFF
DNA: TGTGCCAGCAGCTTATCCCTTGGCCTAGCGGCCTACAATGAGCAGTTCTTC

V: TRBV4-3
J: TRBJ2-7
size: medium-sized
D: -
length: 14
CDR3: CASSPDRWNYEQYF
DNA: TGCGCCAGCAGCCCAGACAGATGGAACTACGAGCAGTACTTC

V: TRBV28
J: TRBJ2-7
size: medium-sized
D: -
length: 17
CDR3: CASSWPEGHYLSYEQYF
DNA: TGTGCCAGCAGTTGGCCCGAAGGACATTACCTCTCCTACGAGCAGTACTTC

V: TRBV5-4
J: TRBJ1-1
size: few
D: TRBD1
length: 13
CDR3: CASSGQANTEAFF
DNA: TGTGCCAGCAGCGGACAGGCAAACACTGAAGCTTTCTTT

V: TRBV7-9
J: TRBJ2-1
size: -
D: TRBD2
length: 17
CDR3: CASSLATSGSSYNEQFF
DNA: TGTGCCAGCAGCTTAGCGACTAGCGGAAGCTCCTACAATGAGCAGTTCTTC

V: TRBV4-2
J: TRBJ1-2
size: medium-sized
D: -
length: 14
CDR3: CASSQDHGTYGYTF
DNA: TGTGCCAGCAGCCAAGATCACGGGACCTATGGCTACACCTTC

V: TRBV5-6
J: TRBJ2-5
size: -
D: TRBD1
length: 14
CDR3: CASSWDSQQETQYF
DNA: TGTGCCAGCAGCTGGGACAGTCAACAAGAGACCCAGTACTTC

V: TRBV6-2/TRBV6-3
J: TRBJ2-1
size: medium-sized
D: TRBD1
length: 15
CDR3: CASSYRPDRVDEQFF
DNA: TGTGCCAGCAGTTACCGGCCGGACAGGGTCGATGAGCAGTTCTTC

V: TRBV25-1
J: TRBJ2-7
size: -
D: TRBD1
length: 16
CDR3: CASSDGWQGEGYEQYF
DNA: TGTGCCAGCAGTGACGGTTGGCAGGGGGAAGGATACGAGCAGTACTTC

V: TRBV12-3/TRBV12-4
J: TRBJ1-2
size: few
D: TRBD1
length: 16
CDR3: CASSLGGGDRAAGYTF
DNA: TGTGCCAGCAGCTTAGGTGGGGGGGACAGGGCGGCGGGCTACACCTTC

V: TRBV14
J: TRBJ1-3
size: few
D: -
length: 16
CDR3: CASSRGSWGSGNTIYF
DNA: TGTGCCAGCAGCCGGGGATCGTGGGGCTCTGGAAACACCATATATTTT

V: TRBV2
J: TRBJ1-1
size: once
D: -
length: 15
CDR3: CASGSSREMNTEAFF
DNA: TGTGCCAGCGGTAGTTCCAGGGAAATGAACACTGAAGCTTTCTTT

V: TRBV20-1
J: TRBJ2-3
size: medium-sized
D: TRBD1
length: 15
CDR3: CSAFTGGFGTDTQYF
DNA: TGCAGTGCTTTTACAGGGGGCTTTGGAACAGATACGCAGTATTTT

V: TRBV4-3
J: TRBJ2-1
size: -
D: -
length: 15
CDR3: CASSQAPGPYNEQFF
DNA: TGCGCCAGCAGCCAAGCCCCGGGGCCCTACAATGAGCAGTTCTTC

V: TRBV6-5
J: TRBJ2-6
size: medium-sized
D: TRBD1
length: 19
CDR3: CASSLSRTGGISGANVLTF
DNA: TGTGCCAGCAGTTTATCCAGGACAGGGGGGATCTCTGGGGCCAACGTCCTGACTTTC

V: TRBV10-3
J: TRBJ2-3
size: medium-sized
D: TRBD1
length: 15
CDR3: CAISEGQGYTDTQYF
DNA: TGTGCCATCAGTGAAGGACAGGGATACACAGATACGCAGTATTTT

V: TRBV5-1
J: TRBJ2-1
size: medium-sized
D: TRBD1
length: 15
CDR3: CASSLVGQVGNEQFF
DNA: TGCGCCAGCAGCTTGGTAGGACAGGTCGGCAATGAGCAGTTCTTC

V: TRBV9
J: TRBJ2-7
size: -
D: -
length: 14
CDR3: CASTPGAASYEQYF
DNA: TGTGCCAGCACCCCGGGAGCCGCCTCCTACGAGCAGTACTTC

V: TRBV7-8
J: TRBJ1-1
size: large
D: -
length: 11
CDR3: CASSLNRVSFF
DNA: TGTGCCAGCAGCTTAAACAGGGTTTCTTTCTTT

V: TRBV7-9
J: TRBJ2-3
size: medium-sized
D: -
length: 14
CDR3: CASSPAGPGDTQYF
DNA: TGTGCCAGCAGCCCGGCGGGGCCAGGAGATACGCAGTATTTT